The 23 T cell receptor beta chains in this list originate from one sample, sequenced in a study of siplizumab effects on memory and regulatory T cells. Profiling relied on immunoSEQ multiplex PCR, and the TCRdb table lists in-frame clones only, not all of them. The table lists 90,000 to 120,000 clones, more than 85% of them singletons. Sequencing was performed on Tregs sorted from blood. Every receptor here comes from a human donor in good health.

The rearrangement joins TRBV10-3 to TRBJ1-2; 10 positions match TRBD1. V was pared by 0 bases and J by 14 bases, with 6 bases of the junction left unmatched. The CDR3 has 13 amino acids. In germline, CDR1 is ENHRY, CDR2 SYGVKD. This CDR3 reads CAISESRQGARTF. CDR3 DNA sequence: TGTGCCATCAGTGAGTCTCGACAGGGGGCGCGGACCTTC.

The chain carries TRBV18 and TRBJ2-5; TRBD2 matches 7 bases. The trim removed 3 bases at V and 4 bases at J, leaving 2 bases unmatched. The CDR3 has 13 amino acids. CDR1 KGHSH and CDR2 LQKENI come from the germline V gene. CDR3 residues: CASSPAGAETQYF. The CDR3 DNA reads TGTGCCAGCTCACCGGCGGGAGCAGAGACCCAGTACTTC.

This clone appeared a single time. The gene calls are TRBV30 and TRBJ1-5; TRBD1 might be the D (6 bases). Germline V CDR1 and CDR2: GTSNPN, SVGIG (reference sequence). The CDR3 is 14 residues long. V lost 3 bases, J lost 4 bases, and 13 bases lay in between. The CDR3: CAWRHRGANQPQHF. DNA of the CDR3: TGTGCCTGGAGACATAGGGGGGCTAATCAGCCCCAGCATTTT.

This clone was recorded once. The chain carries TRBV29-1 and TRBJ1-1; 9 bases are shared with TRBD1. Germline assignment: CDR1 SQVTM and CDR2 ANQGSEA. J was trimmed by 2 bases and V by 7 bases; bases with no gene match: 5. There are 13 residues in the CDR3. This chain's CDR3 is CSASGQGNTEAFF. The CDR3 coding sequence is TGCAGCGCTTCGGGACAGGGAAACACTGAAGCTTTCTTT.

The CDR3 here is CASSPHTDTQYF. For the CDR3, the DNA is TGTGCCAGCAGCCCTCACACAGATACGCAGTATTTT. The chain couples TRBV21-1 to TRBJ2-3. TRBV21-1 is listed as a pseudogene. There are 12 residues in the CDR3.

V is TRBV29-1 and J is TRBJ1-4; D may be TRBD1 (6 bases). V was shortened by 2 bases and J by 11 bases, with 21 bases between the two germline ends. The length of the CDR3 is 15 residues. Germline CDR1 and CDR2: SQVTM and ANQGSEA. CDR3 sequence: CSVERGALLWGKLFF. CDR3 coding DNA: TGCAGCGTTGAAAGGGGGGCCCTTCTTTGGGGGAAACTGTTTTTT.

The chain has TRBV11-2 and TRBJ1-2; 7 bases are a match to TRBD1. CDR3 length: 16 amino acids. Germline V gives CDR1 SGHAT, CDR2 FQNNGV. Trimming at V came to 3 bases and at J to 8 bases, leaving 15 bases not matched to a gene. CDR3 DNA sequence: TGTGCCAGCAGCTTGGGGATGAGGGGGCCGACGTACGGCTACACCTTC. It codes for CASSLGMRGPTYGYTF.

The V gene is TRBV5-1, the J gene TRBJ1-1; D gene uncertain. Germline CDR1 reads SGHRS; CDR2 reads YFSETQ. The germline V and J ends were trimmed by 2 bases and 1 base, with 6 bases remaining between them. The CDR3 consists of 13 residues. The CDR3 nucleotides are TGCGCCAGCAGCTTCATGACGAACACTGAAGCTTTCTTT. Residues: CASSFMTNTEAFF.

The rearrangement joins TRBV10-2 to TRBJ1-5, with no clear D. The V end lost 6 bases, the J end lost 8 bases, and 14 bases lay between the germline ends. Germline CDR1 and CDR2: WSHSY and SAAADI. This CDR3 is built from 13 residues. DNA for the CDR3: TGCGCCAGCAGGGAAGCCAGGTTGGAGCCCCAGCATTTT. Translated: CASREARLEPQHF.

The chain carries TRBV7-9 and TRBJ1-1; 7 bases are shared with TRBD1. With 8 bases clipped from V and 0 bases from J, the junction kept 3 bases outside the gene matches. The CDR3 contains 13 residues. Germline V gene sequence: CDR1 SEHNR, CDR2 FQNEAQ (reference sequence). The CDR3 here is CASADRLNTEAFF. The CDR3 DNA follows: TGTGCCAGCGCGGACAGGTTGAACACTGAAGCTTTCTTT.

The genes are TRBV5-5 and TRBJ2-7, with a weak D call TRBD2 (6 bases). Germline CDR1 is SGHKS and CDR2 is YYEKEE (reference sequence). This CDR3 is built from 16 residues. V lost 4 bases to trimming and J lost 6 bases, with 23 bases between them. The CDR3 sequence: CASSRRGVASDGEQYF. The CDR3 bases are TGTGCCAGCAGCCGGAGGGGTGTGGCGTCGGATGGCGAGCAGTACTTC.

The chain employs TRBV5-1 and TRBJ1-1; D not resolved. Germline V CDR1 and CDR2: SGHRS, YFSETQ. Deletions cut 4 bases from V and 6 bases from J, with 10 bases between. CDR3 length: 12 amino acids. The CDR3 nucleotides read TGCGCCAGCAGCGGTGGAGAATCTGAAGCTTTCTTT. Translating it yields CASSGGESEAFF.

The chain links TRBV15 to TRBJ1-5, with D hard to call. This CDR3 has 14 amino acids. Germline lookup yields CDR1 LNHNV and CDR2 YYDKDF (reference sequence). With 3 bases removed from V and 10 bases from J, the gap between germline ends came to 16 bases. CDR3 residues: CATSRERPTVPQHF. The CDR3 DNA reads TGTGCCACCAGCAGGGAGAGGCCAACAGTACCCCAGCATTTT.

The chain combines TRBV18 with TRBJ1-1; 8 bases match TRBD1. This CDR3 is built from 14 residues. Germline V gene lookup returns CDR1 KGHSH and CDR2 LQKENI. V shed 5 bases and J 10 bases; nucleotides not matched to a gene: 12. CDR3 nucleotide sequence: TGTGCCAGCTCATCTCAGACAGGGGATAAGGTAGCTTTCTTT. The encoded protein is CASSSQTGDKVAFF.

V usage is TRBV5-1 and J usage is TRBJ2-3; 12 nucleotides agree with TRBD2. The V and J ends lost 0 bases and 2 bases, in that order; junction bases with no gene match: 1. Germline CDR1 is SGHRS and CDR2 is YFSETQ. This CDR3 region has 16 residues. The DNA of the CDR3 is TGCGCCAGCAGCTTGGGACTAGCGGGGGCCACAGATACGCAGTATTTT. It translates to CASSLGLAGATDTQYF.

This clone was picked up one time. The genes are TRBV4-1 and TRBJ2-7, with D perhaps given as TRBD1 or TRBD2 (6 bases each). This CDR3 has 14 amino acids. Germline CDR1 and CDR2: MGHRA and YSYEKL. V gave up 5 bases and J gave up 2 bases, with 13 bases separating them. The CDR3 DNA sequence: TGCGCCAGCAGCATTAGGGGGGATGCCTACGAGCAGTACTTC. Translating it yields CASSIRGDAYEQYF.

The chain employs TRBV2 and TRBJ2-7, with 7 bases aligning to TRBD2. V shed 5 bases and J 0 bases; nucleotides not matched to a gene: 7. Germline CDR1 is SNHLY and CDR2 is FYNNEI. The CDR3 is made up of 15 amino acids. The CDR3, as DNA: TGTGCCAGCAGTCAGGGAGGGTTCGCCTCCTACGAGCAGTACTTC. It encodes CASSQGGFASYEQYF.

The chain recombines TRBV11-2 with TRBJ1-2; 8 bases are shared with TRBD1. V lost 1 base and J lost 10; bases outside the gene matches: 8. Per the germline V gene, CDR1 is SGHAT and CDR2 is FQNNGV. CDR3 size: 14 residues. For the CDR3, the DNA is TGTGCCAGCAGCTTAGGTGCCGGACAGGGCGTCTACACCTTC. Its protein is CASSLGAGQGVYTF.

This chain connects TRBV5-4 to TRBJ1-3; D possibly corresponds to TRBD1 (5 bases). The V and J ends lost 1 base and 0 bases respectively, with 11 bases between them. Germline CDR1 is SGHNT and CDR2 is YYREEE (reference sequence). The CDR3 length is 16 residues. The chain's CDR3 is CASSLQGANSGNTIYF. Here the CDR3 DNA reads TGTGCCAGCAGCTTGCAGGGTGCGAACTCTGGAAACACCATATATTTT.

In regard to this clone: The sample has other DNA sequences that encode this CDR3 too. The J gene is TRBJ2-3, the V gene TRBV5-1, with a possible D match to TRBD2 (5 bases). Germline V gene data show CDR1 as SGHRS and CDR2 as YFSETQ. The CDR3 is 14 amino acids. The V and J ends lost 2 bases and 0 bases respectively, with 7 bases between them. This chain's CDR3 is CASSLSGSTDTQYF. The CDR3, as DNA: TGCGCCAGCAGCTTATCGGGGAGCACAGATACGCAGTATTTT.

This sequence joins TRBV19 and TRBJ1-2; no clear D gene. CDR3 length: 12 amino acids. Trimming removed 3 bases at V and 3 bases at J, with 5 bases between. Germline V lookup: CDR1 LNHDA, CDR2 SQIVND (reference sequence). The CDR3 region has the DNA TGTGCCAGTAGTATGAGGTACTATGGCTACACCTTC. This gives the protein CASSMRYYGYTF.

The rearrangement links TRBV5-1 to TRBJ2-6; 8 bases match TRBD1. CDR1 is SGHRS, CDR2 YFSETQ, per germline. The J segment lost 2 bases and the V segment lost 4 bases, leaving 11 bases of the junction unmatched. The CDR3 extends over 18 amino acids. CDR3 DNA sequence: TGCGCCAGCAGCGCCTTGAGGACAGGGAGCACTGGGGCCAACGTCCTGACTTTC. Translated: CASSALRTGSTGANVLTF.

This chain links TRBV10-3 with TRBJ1-1; tentative D call: TRBD1 (5 bases). CDR1 and CDR2 from the germline V gene are ENHRY and SYGVKD. The CDR3 consists of 14 residues. Trimming took off 6 bases at V and 1 base at J, with 12 bases between the two ends. The chain's CDR3 is CAISQAGTNTEAFF. For the CDR3, the DNA is TGTGCCATCAGCCAAGCAGGGACGAACACTGAAGCTTTCTTT.